These 31 T cell receptor beta chains share one sample of origin, sequenced in a study of OX40 agonist ivuxolimab in advanced cancers. Profiling relied on immunoSEQ multiplex PCR, and the TCRdb table lists in-frame clones only, not all of them. The table has under 150,000 clones, 93% seen once. This specimen was CD4+ or CD8+ T cells sorted from blood, taken in a trial of the OX40 agonist ivuxolimab. The receptors originated from an adult with an advanced solid tumor such as melanoma, head and neck, liver or kidney cancer.

The chain recombines TRBV7-2 with TRBJ2-7; no clear D gene. Germline assignment: CDR1 SGHTA and CDR2 FQGNSA. This CDR3 contains 15 residues. V was cut by 3 bases and J by 2 bases, with 14 bases left in between. The CDR3: CASSLAPGRAYEQYF. The CDR3 bases are TGTGCCAGCAGCTTGGCGCCGGGCAGAGCCTACGAGCAGTACTTC.

V gene TRBV7-8 combines with J gene TRBJ1-1, with TRBD1 as a possible D gene (5 bases). Germline lookup yields CDR1 SGHVS and CDR2 FQNEAQ. Trimming removed 5 bases from V and 7 bases from J, with 17 bases in between. This CDR3 has 14 amino acids. The CDR3: CASSRSNAGLEAFF. CDR3 sequence (DNA): TGTGCCAGCAGCCGTAGCAACGCAGGGCTTGAAGCTTTCTTT.

The CDR3, as DNA: TGCGCCAGCAGCCAAGTCGGGAACTACAATGAGCAGTTCTTC. Residues: CASSQVGNYNEQFF. This chain links TRBV4-1 with TRBJ2-1; tentative D call: TRBD2 (5 bases). There are 14 residues in the CDR3. Trimming removed 1 base from V and 3 bases from J, with 7 bases in between. The germline gives CDR1 MGHRA, CDR2 YSYEKL.

The chain uses TRBV4-2 and TRBJ1-6; no clear D. Trimming left V 4 bases short and J 8 bases short, with 15 bases between. The CDR3 runs 15 residues. The V gene's germline CDR1 is LGHNA and CDR2 YNFKEQ. CDR3 protein: CASSLRTGVDSPLHF. DNA for the CDR3: TGTGCCAGCAGCCTAAGGACTGGTGTGGATTCACCCCTCCACTTT.

V gene TRBV27 combines with J gene TRBJ2-2; the match to TRBD2 covers 15 bases. The CDR3 extends over 18 amino acids. Trimming removed 3 bases from V and 7 bases from J; junction bases left unmatched: 9. Looked up from germline, CDR1 is MNHEY and CDR2 is SMNVEV (reference sequence). The CDR3 here is CASSFARTSGRAGGELFF. For the CDR3, the DNA is TGTGCCAGCAGTTTTGCCCGGACTAGCGGGAGGGCGGGCGGGGAGCTGTTTTTT.

V is TRBV6-1 and J is TRBJ1-3, with D possibly being TRBD1 (5 bases). The CDR3 is 13 amino acids. CDR1 MNHNS and CDR2 SASEGT come from the germline V gene. V gave up 3 bases and J gave up 5 bases, with 8 bases separating them. CDR3 nucleotide sequence: TGTGCCAGCAGTGAGGGGGACCGAAACACCATATATTTT. It encodes CASSEGDRNTIYF.

The chain recombines TRBV9 with TRBJ2-1; D not resolved. Germline V gives CDR1 SGDLS, CDR2 YYNGEE. V lost 0 bases and J lost 6, with 13 bases in between. The CDR3 consists of 15 residues. The CDR3 sequence is CASSVAVDPGNEQFF. The CDR3 DNA sequence: TGTGCCAGCAGCGTAGCGGTTGACCCGGGCAATGAGCAGTTCTTC.

This rearrangement joins TRBV6-5 to TRBJ2-5; 8 bases map to TRBD1. The V segment lost 2 bases and the J segment 2 bases; nucleotides outside the gene matches: 4. The CDR3 is 15 residues long. The V gene's germline CDR1 is MNHEY and CDR2 SVGAGI. Written as DNA, the CDR3 is TGTGCCAGCAGTTACCGGGGGACAGGTCAAGAGACCCAGTACTTC. It encodes CASSYRGTGQETQYF.

The chain joins TRBV6-6 to TRBJ1-2; no firm D call. Trimming left V 0 bases short and J 5 bases short, with 10 bases between. The CDR3 loop spans 14 amino acids. Per the germline V gene, CDR1 is MNHNY and CDR2 is SVGAGI (reference sequence). CDR3: CASSYSAGRYGYTF. CDR3 coding DNA: TGTGCCAGCAGTTACTCGGCGGGGAGGTATGGCTACACCTTC.

V usage is TRBV7-2 and J usage is TRBJ1-2; tentative D call: TRBD1 (5 bases). The CDR3 spans 15 residues. Germline V gene data show CDR1 as SGHTA and CDR2 as FQGNSA. Trimming took 1 base from V and 2 from J, leaving 11 bases between them. Here the CDR3 reads CASSLGGSQNYGYTF. The DNA for the CDR3 is TGTGCCAGCAGCTTAGGGGGCAGTCAGAACTATGGCTACACCTTC.

This clone occurred once. The chain uses TRBV6-4 and TRBJ2-3; TRBD2 might be the D (5 bases). Germline V gives CDR1 MRHNA, CDR2 SNTAGT. The V end lost 2 bases, the J end lost 5 bases, and 11 bases lay between the germline ends. The CDR3 is 14 amino acids. The chain's CDR3 is CASSDTARGDTQYF. The CDR3 nucleotides read TGTGCCAGCAGTGACACCGCCCGGGGAGATACGCAGTATTTT.

The CDR3, as DNA: TGCGCCAGCAGCCAGGGACAGCAATATACTAACTATGGCTACACCTTC. Protein: CASSQGQQYTNYGYTF. The chain employs TRBV4-1 and TRBJ1-2; 7 nucleotides match TRBD1. Looked up from germline, CDR1 is MGHRA and CDR2 is YSYEKL. Germline trimming cut 3 bases from V and 0 bases from J; bases unmatched to any gene: 7. CDR3 length: 16 amino acids.

The count of this clone is one. This chain uses TRBV11-2 with TRBJ2-7, with 9 positions matching TRBD1. The length of the CDR3 is 14 residues. Germline V gene data show CDR1 as SGHAT and CDR2 as FQNNGV. The J segment lost 5 bases and the V segment lost 5 bases, leaving 7 bases of the junction unmatched. The CDR3 DNA is TGTGCCAGCAGCCAGGGGACAGGGATTGACGAGCAGTACTTC. Residues: CASSQGTGIDEQYF. Full variable domain (remainder filled in from reference TRBV11-2 and TRBJ2-7): EAGVAQSPRYKIIEKRQSVAFWCNPISGHATLYWYQQILGQGPKLLIQFQNNGVVDDSQLPKDRFSAERLKGVDSTLKIQPAKLEDSAVYLCASSQGTGIDEQYFGPGTRLTVT.

This clone appeared once. The CDR3, as DNA: TGCGCCAGCAGCTTGGAGCTCAGGCACCGCTACTCCTACGAGCAGTACTTC. It is translated as CASSLELRHRYSYEQYF. V is TRBV5-1 and J is TRBJ2-7; the D is unclear. The germline V gene has CDR1 SGHRS and CDR2 YFSETQ. Trimming pared 0 bases from V and 0 bases from J, leaving 16 bases between. CDR3 size: 17 residues.

The V gene is TRBV27, the J gene TRBJ1-6; TRBD1 is a possible D gene (6 bases). Germline-derived CDR1 and CDR2 are MNHEY and SMNVEV (reference sequence). V lost 6 bases and J 11 bases, leaving 23 bases between the germline ends. This CDR3 comprises 16 residues. The CDR3 sequence: CASRPAGVFWDPPLHF. The CDR3 coding sequence is TGTGCCAGCAGACCGGCAGGGGTTTTCTGGGATCCACCCCTCCACTTT.

V and J are TRBV19 and TRBJ1-1; tentative D call: TRBD1 (6 bases). Germline V gene sequence: CDR1 LNHDA, CDR2 SQIVND (reference sequence). The CDR3 consists of 16 residues. Trimming left V 6 bases short and J 0 bases short, with 17 bases between. CDR3 in amino acids: CASRGQPPSLNTEAFF. In nucleotides, the CDR3 is TGTGCCAGTAGAGGACAGCCTCCGTCCTTGAACACTGAAGCTTTCTTT.

The genes are TRBV6-5 and TRBJ2-2, with 7 positions matching TRBD2. Unmatched junction bases numbered 2, after V lost 0 bases and J lost 4 bases. The CDR3 runs to 15 residues. Germline assignment: CDR1 MNHEY and CDR2 SVGAGI. CDR3 coding DNA: TGTGCCAGCAGTTACTCAGGCGGGGGCACCGGGGAGCTGTTTTTT. It codes for CASSYSGGGTGELFF.

The genes are TRBV6-5 and TRBJ2-7; D is undetermined. Between the trimmed V and J ends, which lost 2 bases and 3 bases, there was a span of 8 bases. From germline, CDR1 is MNHEY and CDR2 SVGAGI. This CDR3 is built from 13 residues. The CDR3 here is CASSYLPGYEQYF. The CDR3 DNA reads as TGTGCCAGCAGTTACCTCCCAGGCTACGAGCAGTACTTC.

The chain joins TRBV5-4 to TRBJ1-5, with D possibly TRBD1 on 6 matching bases. Per the germline V gene, CDR1 is SGHNT and CDR2 is YYREEE (reference sequence). V lost 4 bases and J 9 bases, leaving 17 bases between the germline ends. This CDR3 is built from 14 residues. This CDR3 reads CASSQDRRGRPQHF. Here the CDR3 DNA reads TGTGCCAGCAGCCAAGATCGCAGGGGCAGGCCCCAGCATTTT.

In the case of this clone: Other DNA sequences in this sample translate to the same CDR3. V is TRBV6-5 and J is TRBJ2-7; D is undetermined. The CDR3 runs 12 residues. Germline lookup yields CDR1 MNHEY and CDR2 SVGAGI. V lost 6 bases, J lost 1 base, and 7 bases lay in between. The CDR3 loop is CASRGSSYEQYF. The DNA of the CDR3 is TGTGCCAGCAGGGGCTCTTCCTACGAGCAGTACTTC.

The chain is built from TRBV7-2 and TRBJ2-1; possibly TRBD2 for D (6 bases). V was cut by 5 bases and J by 0 bases, with 14 bases left in between. Germline assignment: CDR1 SGHTA and CDR2 FQGNSA. The CDR3 has 16 residues. The CDR3 region is CASSELAISSYNEQFF. The CDR3 nucleotides are TGTGCCAGCAGCGAACTAGCTATCTCCTCCTACAATGAGCAGTTCTTC.

The chain combines TRBV21-1 with TRBJ1-1; the D call TRBD1 from the table was never checked on the DNA. TRBV21-1 counts as a pseudogene. The CDR3 has 15 amino acids. The CDR3 DNA reads as TGTGCCAGCAGCAAAAAGAAAGAAAGACAGGGTGAAGCTTTCTTT. This gives the protein CASSKKKERQGEAFF.

Regarding this clone: The sample has other DNA sequences that encode this CDR3 too. Written as DNA, the CDR3 is TGTGCCAGCAGCGGGGGGGGGCCCCAGCATTTT. It translates to CASSGGGPQHF. The chain employs TRBV7-6 and TRBJ1-5, with D possibly matching TRBD1 (5 bases). The CDR3 is 11 amino acids. Per germline, CDR1 SGHVS and CDR2 FNYEAQ. The V end was cut by 5 bases, the J end by 9 bases, with 8 bases between.

This chain uses TRBV11-2 with TRBJ1-3; 7 bases line up with TRBD1. CDR1 is SGHAT and CDR2 is FQNNGV in the germline V gene. CDR3 length: 15 residues. Trimming took 8 bases from V and 4 from J; bases not matched to a gene: 11. The CDR3 loop reads CASGASTGKGNTIYF. The CDR3 nucleotides read TGTGCCAGCGGCGCGTCGACAGGGAAAGGAAACACCATATATTTT.

J is TRBJ1-2 and V is TRBV29-1; no clear D gene. Trimming took 3 bases from V and 1 from J, leaving 9 bases between them. The CDR3 loop spans 13 amino acids. Germline lookup yields CDR1 SQVTM and CDR2 ANQGSEA. The CDR3 sequence: CSVDGQYNYGYTF. Here the CDR3 DNA reads TGCAGCGTTGACGGGCAGTATAACTATGGCTACACCTTC.

The genes are TRBV11-3 and TRBJ2-2; D ambiguous. Per germline, CDR1 SGHNT and CDR2 YENEEA. V gave up 3 bases and J gave up 6 bases, with 8 bases separating them. The CDR3 sequence is 13 residues long. The CDR3 sequence: CASSLWGSGELFF. CDR3 nucleotides: TGTGCCAGCAGCTTGTGGGGTTCCGGGGAGCTGTTTTTT.

The gene calls are TRBV4-3 and TRBJ2-1; D might be TRBD2 (6 bases). The CDR3 consists of 12 residues. Germline-derived CDR1 and CDR2 are LGHNA and YSLEER. V was cut by 2 bases and J by 11 bases, with 10 bases left in between. CDR3 in amino acids: CASSQLADQQFF. For the CDR3, the DNA is TGCGCCAGCAGCCAATTAGCGGATCAGCAGTTCTTC.

The chain combines TRBV27 with TRBJ1-2; D ambiguous. The germline CDR1 and CDR2 sequences are MNHEY and SMNVEV (reference sequence). The CDR3 sequence is 12 residues long. Trimming stripped 4 bases from V and 7 bases from J, with 10 bases between. The CDR3 is CASSSEVGGYTF. The CDR3, as DNA: TGTGCCAGCAGTTCGGAAGTAGGTGGCTACACCTTC.

This clone was seen a handful of times. This sequence joins TRBV6-6 and TRBJ1-1; no clear D gene. Germline loops: CDR1 MNHNY, CDR2 SVGAGI (reference sequence). Trimming stripped 0 bases from V and 0 bases from J, with 5 bases between. The CDR3 is 14 amino acids. The CDR3 coding sequence is TGTGCCAGCAGTTACTCGACATTGAACACTGAAGCTTTCTTT. Translated, it gives CASSYSTLNTEAFF.

Only one count was recorded for this clone. The genes are TRBV20-1 and TRBJ1-5; no definite D call. This CDR3 comprises 11 residues. V was trimmed by 3 bases and J by 7 bases, leaving 7 bases between them. Germline CDR1 is DFQATT and CDR2 is SNEGSKA (reference sequence). CDR3 protein: CSARGSQPQHF. The CDR3 DNA reads TGCAGTGCTAGGGGCTCCCAGCCCCAGCATTTT.

The genes are TRBV30 and TRBJ2-7, with a possible D match to TRBD2 (6 bases). The CDR3 contains 13 residues. The germline CDR1 and CDR2 sequences are GTSNPN and SVGIG (reference sequence). Between the trimmed V and J ends, which lost 1 base and 0 bases, there was a span of 7 bases. The DNA of the CDR3 is TGTGCCTGGAGTGACGGGAGCTCCTACGAGCAGTACTTC. Translating it yields CAWSDGSSYEQYF.